This TCR beta chain was identified in a study of blood T cell repertoires in COVID-19. At the level of the study: The origin of the acute and convalescent COVID-19 samples was the United States, Italy and Spain. PBMCs, B-cell-depleted T cells, or T cells provided the cDNA or gDNA that made up the material.

As originally analysed: Amplification from reference gene primers served as the basis for estimated nucleated cell counts. Produced via immunoSEQ multiplex PCR; TCRdb's table is partial and in-frame only. The DNA was the basis for D and trimming; V, J and clone size are from that table. Of about 94,000 clones listed, about 87% are singletons. The CDR3 extends over 15 amino acids. Trimming took 2 bases from V and 8 from J; bases not matched to a gene: 8. From germline, CDR1 is MNHEY and CDR2 SVGAGI. The rearrangement joins TRBV6-5 to TRBJ1-4; 7 positions agree with TRBD1. This clonotype was sampled from a human donor with acute or convalescent COVID-19. The donor label of this sample is uncertain. What was sequenced was peripheral blood. CDR3 nucleotide sequence: TGTGCCAGCAGTTACATAGGGGGCCATAGCGAAAAACTGTTTTTT. It yields the protein CASSYIGGHSEKLFF.